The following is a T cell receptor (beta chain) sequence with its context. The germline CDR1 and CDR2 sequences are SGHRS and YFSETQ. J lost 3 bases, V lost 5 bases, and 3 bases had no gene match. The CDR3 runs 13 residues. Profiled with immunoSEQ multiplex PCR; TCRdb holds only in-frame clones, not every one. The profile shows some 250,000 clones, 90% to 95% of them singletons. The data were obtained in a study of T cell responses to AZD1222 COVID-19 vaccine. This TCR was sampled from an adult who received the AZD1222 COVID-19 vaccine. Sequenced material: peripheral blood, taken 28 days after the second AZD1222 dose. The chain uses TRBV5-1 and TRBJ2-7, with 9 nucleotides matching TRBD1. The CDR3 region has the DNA TGCGCCAGCAGGGGACAGGGCAACTACGAGCAGTACTTC. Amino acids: CASRGQGNYEQYF. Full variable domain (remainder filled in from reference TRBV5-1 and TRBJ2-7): KAGVTQTPRYLIKTRGQQVTLSCSPISGHRSVSWYQQTPGQGLQFLFEYFSETQRNKGNFPGRFSGRQFSNSRSEMNVSTLELGDSALYLCASRGQGNYEQYFGPGTRLTVT.